This T cell receptor beta chain derives from a study of cytomegalovirus exposure and HLA in healthy donors (TCRdb year 2017). With regard to the full study: An earlier analysis of 550 to 700 of the donors reported about 290 Gb of sequence data and 117 million unique TCR beta sequences from 150 million to 200 million T cells. An early release covering roughly 580 HLA-typed donors comprised around 300 gigabases of sequencing data and 85 million or so unique TCR sequences. Of the roughly 400 genotyped donors, 65% to 90% were placed in the genetic ancestry cluster associated with self-reported Caucasian donors. The aim of the study was to test whether cataloging public T cell receptors could identify signatures of past pathogen exposure. Using immunosequencing, the study profiled T cell repertoires from roughly 650 subjects and related those repertoires to cytomegalovirus serostatus. A separate validation cohort of roughly 130 different subjects was used in addition to the roughly 640-subject first cohort. To predict cytomegalovirus infection status, the study brought together high-throughput TCR immunosequencing, statistical association of individual TCRs with disease status, and machine learning. A later analysis re-examined previously published TCR beta repertoires from about 670 donors and added high-resolution HLA genotyping to investigate patterns of TCR occurrence. Rather than drawing on any new phenotypic data, the later analysis identified candidate immune exposures from TCR beta sequences and the way those sequences occurred across donors. An earlier analysis of approximately 500 of the donors applied high-throughput TCR beta sequencing to assess whether each TCR beta V gene segment acted as functional or pseudogenic. Donor age, sex, ethnicity and CMV serostatus were compiled together with the repertoire data. A later genetic analysis used genome-wide SNP genotypes for about 55% of the 666 donors, treating that subset as a discovery cohort. All discovery cohort repertoires had been generated on a single sequencing platform. Both class I and class II loci were covered by HLA typing, at four-digit resolution. Typing coverage varied by locus: roughly 620-640 donors for A, B, C, DRB1 and DQB1; 522 for DQA1; around 610 for DPA1; about 450 for DPB1. Several DR-DQ haplotypes were handled as single units for association and clustering, since linkage in the cohort was strong. On average, around 230,000 unique TCR beta nucleotide sequences were sequenced per donor among some 430 genotyped donors of the cohort, with 15% to 20% of those sequences being non-productive. What the authors observed across the whole study: In a later genetic analysis, fewer N-insertions in productive TCRs were reported among donors in an Asian-associated ancestry cluster than the approximately 670-donor mean. In this cohort, only TCR beta chains were sequenced, and detectable features were limited by the absence of alpha or paired-chain data. Assigning TCR associations to individual alleles was difficult when HLA alleles, especially DR and DQ, strongly co-occurred. The sequencing pipeline was judged likely to have produced a cluster of highly shared sequence variants as a technical artifact. A later analysis associated 15,000 to 20,000 TCR beta sequences with specific HLA alleles at a false discovery rate of 0.05. Some IMGT-functional V segments, including TRBV6-2 and TRBV6-3, could not be distinguished by the 87-base-pair reads and were therefore excluded. Immune exposure information for the cohort was limited to CMV serostatus. A total of 150 to 200 TCR beta chains were listed by the study as associated with cytomegalovirus. Presence/absence analyses assumed roughly uniform sequencing depth across donors, an assumption that may not hold. A further reported finding was that TCR beta sequences accurately predicted the HLA-A and HLA-B alleles for most subjects in the first cohort. Seventeen rarely observed V segments, including chromosome 9 orphons, were excluded from the earlier analysis of just under 600 of the donors because counts were too low. In vitro tests confirmed that three of the cytomegalovirus-associated TCR beta chains recognize cytomegalovirus antigens. Linkage disequilibrium might explain the correlated functional status among segregating V segments, but an unknown experimental factor could not be ruled out. In an earlier analysis of 587 of the donors, most TCR beta V segments appeared in productive rearrangements about 87% or about 30% of the time, broadly matching IMGT annotations. While some public TCRs were present in many individuals, most TCR sequences turned up only very rarely across donors. A later analysis found that most CMV-associated TCR beta chains appeared HLA-restricted, with HLA associations seemingly driven largely by CMV exposure. In both the original and validation cohorts, the classifier was reported to diagnose cytomegalovirus status with high specificity and sensitivity. According to a later analysis, TCR association rates differed among HLA loci, with DRB1 alleles showing the most associated TCRs and HLA-C alleles showing the fewest. Because HLA typing was missing for some donors at each locus, association tests included only the typed subset. A later genetic analysis associated a missense DCLRE1C variant with V-gene and J-gene trimming of TCR beta chains, and an independent cohort replicated the association. It was suggested by the authors that the approach could potentially be generalized to other disease states and immunological phenotypes. According to a later analysis, parvovirus B19, influenza, CMV and Epstein-Barr virus appeared linked to several top co-occurrence clusters. Compared with equally common non-associated chains, HLA-associated TCR beta chains in a later analysis were more clonally expanded and had lower generation probabilities.

A word on this clone: Its antigen remains undetermined. The record has no base qualities; no much larger clone is one base away.

The cohort was made up of 650 to 700 healthy bone marrow donors. At the time of sampling, all cohort members were nominally healthy, though unrecorded immune exposures were likely present. The donor was CMV seronegative and belonged to the group of under 400 seronegative cohort members. Each donor provided a peripheral blood sample, and peripheral blood mononuclear cells were used for TCR beta sequencing. The Qiagen DNeasy Blood Extraction Kit was used to extract genomic DNA from the blood cell samples. Receptor libraries were prepared by the immunoSEQ multiplex PCR assay. A mixture of 60 forward primers for TCR Vbeta segments and 13 reverse primers for TCR Jbeta segments was used in the multiplex PCR. Amplification of the CDR3 region of rearranged TCR beta genes was performed with a multiplex PCR assay on genomic DNA. On the Illumina HiSeq System, the amplified TCR beta libraries were sequenced as 87-base-pair reads. Per the source publication's procedure: A later analysis counted about 80 million unique TCR beta chains across the 550 to 800 repertoires, and roughly 11 million of these chains were shared by at least two donors. Raw reads were error-corrected and collapsed into unique sequences with a nearest-neighbor algorithm that merged closely related sequences to remove PCR and sequencing errors. Alignment of CDR3 sequences to IMGT reference sequences was used to assign V, D and J gene segments. For a sequence to be retained, a match of at least six nucleotides was required to both a V gene segment and a J gene segment. A rearrangement was called productive if the CDR3 had no stop codons and remained in frame with V and J, and every other rearrangement was called non-productive. Following IMGT convention, CDR3 was defined as the stretch from the second conserved V-encoded cysteine up to the conserved J-encoded phenylalanine. Sequences without an unambiguous match to a single V gene segment were excluded from the earlier analysis of a few hundred of the donors. In an earlier analysis of 587 of the donors, V segments were called functional above 56.7% productive rearrangements and were called segregating when the between-donor standard deviation exceeded 5%. To diagnose cytomegalovirus status from the catalog of TCR beta chain sequences, a statistical classification framework was built. In a later analysis, TCR nucleotide sequences were compared against IMGT/GENE-DB human TR gene sequences so that V and J genes could be assigned. Using the TCRdist pipeline, a later analysis assigned CDR3 sequences along with most-parsimonious VDJ recombination scenarios. A later analysis defined each TCR beta chain by its CDR3 amino acid sequence plus V-gene family, and excluded reads lacking a unique V-gene family. A later analysis removed 500 to 600 highly shared, low-generation-probability nucleotide sequences to deal with suspected cross-contamination and a sequencing artifact. In a later analysis, a clonal expansion index for each public chain was calculated from normalized within-repertoire ranks of inferred template counts. Generation probabilities in a later analysis came from a VDJ recombination model fitted to out-of-frame rearrangements, and those results were checked against IGoR. Hypergeometric tests were used in a later analysis to score TCR-TCR, TCR-HLA and TCR-CMV co-occurrence, with a repertoire-size bias correction applied to the TCR pairs. A later analysis estimated false discovery rates by permuting HLA or CMV assignments 20 times. In a later analysis, co-occurring TCRs were grouped using DBSCAN, with TCRdist sequence similarity added in when clustering inside HLA-allele-positive subsets. Repertoires with fewer than 30,000 or more than 120,000 public chains were left out of co-occurrence clustering, as were five repertoires with anomalous nucleotide sharing. The source is immuneACCESS, and TCRdb retained only in-frame sequences with V and J called. Part of the clones is not carried over; for the studies checked, unresolved V genes explain less than half of this, and the remainder is unexplained. That table furnishes V, J and clone size, whereas the DNA furnished D and trimming. A total of about 140,000 clones appear in this sample, roughly three quarters of them only once. Of the sample, 2% to 2.5% falls within the top ten clones.

The germline V gene (reference sequence) sets CDR1 to SEHNR and CDR2 to FQNEAQ. V is cut by 1 base and J by 2 bases, and the space between the germline ends is 21 bases. Counted from cysteine to phenylalanine, this CDR3 has 19 amino acids. Only CDR3 DNA is held: 57 bases, read in frame from base 1. Recombination connected TRBV7-9 to TRBJ1-5; 5 matching bases give a weak D call of TRBD1. The sequenced sample consisted of PBMCs. The TCR sequence derives from a man aged 25-40 years in good health and CMV-seronegative. In nucleotide form, the sequence is TGTGCCAGCAGCTTAGGGACAATCGGAGGGATTGCGGGCAATCAGCCCCAGCATTTT. This is translated as CASSLGTIGGIAGNQPQHF.